These 9 T cell receptor beta chains came from one sample sequenced in a study of response to subunit inactivated influenza vaccine (dated 2018 in TCRdb). Receptor libraries were prepared by RT-PCR. Sequencing was carried out with an Illumina HiSeq 2500. TCRdb passed the public sequencing reads through fastp at Q25 and MiXCR, retaining productive beta sequences. One record per CDR3 amino acid sequence lists the most common genes and DNA. Across this sample there are 650,000 to 800,000 distinct CDR3 sequences, with approximately 13% seen only once. Around 7% of the sample is in the top ten clones. The source was PBMCs from blood, collected approximately 15 days before vaccination. The origin of the receptors is a man between 50 and 59 years old who received an inactivated influenza vaccine. Donor details come from another sample of the same person, matched by shared clones.

This clonotype was recorded a few times. The J gene is TRBJ2-1, the V gene TRBV29-1; 10 bases agree with TRBD2. With 6 bases clipped from V and 9 bases from J, the junction kept 14 bases outside the gene matches. The CDR3 sequence is 15 residues long. Germline V gene data show CDR1 as SQVTM and CDR2 as ANQGSEA. The CDR3 reads CSVIPGLASRVEQFF. CDR3 bases: TGCAGCGTAATACCGGGACTAGCGAGTCGTGTTGAGCAGTTCTTC.

Many counts were recorded for this clonotype. CDR3 region: CASSIRQGRNTEAFF. CDR3 nucleotide sequence: TGTGCCAGCAGCATTAGACAGGGCAGGAACACTGAAGCTTTCTTT. This rearrangement joins TRBV14 to TRBJ1-1, with TRBD1 matching over 7 bases. This CDR3 comprises 15 residues. Germline V lookup: CDR1 SGHDN, CDR2 FVKESK. J lost 1 base, V lost 5 bases, and 7 bases had no gene match.

This clonotype was seen more than once but under ten times. The chain couples TRBV6-4 to TRBJ2-7; TRBD2 aligns across 7 bases. The CDR3 is 18 amino acids. Germline V lookup: CDR1 MRHNA, CDR2 SNTAGT. Trimming cost V 2 bases and J 6 bases; bases outside gene matches: 19. The DNA for the CDR3 is TGTGCCAGCAGTGACGGGACTATACGGGGCGCGCAAATTTGCGAGCAGTACTTC. This encodes CASSDGTIRGAQICEQYF.

V gene TRBV27 combines with J gene TRBJ1-4, with D perhaps matching TRBD1 (5 bases). Germline values: CDR1 MNHEY, CDR2 SMNVEV (reference sequence). The CDR3 is made up of 17 amino acids. Trimming took off 8 bases at V and 0 bases at J, with 19 bases between the two ends. CDR3 loop: CASGRRSTAPTNEKLFF. In DNA form, the CDR3 reads TGTGCCAGCGGACGCCGGTCGACAGCCCCAACTAATGAAAAACTGTTTTTT.

Worth noting for this clonotype: This clone may be a read error of a much larger clone one base away. The chain employs TRBV12-3 or TRBV12-4 and TRBJ1-5, with 10 bases that match TRBD1. Germline trimming cut 5 bases from V and 6 bases from J; bases unmatched to any gene: 4. The CDR3 is 14 residues long. The CDR3 DNA follows: TGTGCCAGCAGTCCGACAGGGGGCAGTCAGCCCCAGCATTTT. Its protein is CASSPTGGSQPQHF.

This chain joins TRBV11-2 and TRBJ2-1; D possibly corresponds to TRBD1 (5 bases). The CDR3 consists of 13 residues. From germline, CDR1 is SGHAT and CDR2 FQNNGV. Between the trimmed V and J ends, which lost 3 bases and 5 bases, there was a span of 8 bases. The CDR3 coding sequence is TGTGCCAGCAGCTTTCAGGGAAACAATGAGCAGTTCTTC. Translation: CASSFQGNNEQFF. Drawing the rest from reference TRBV11-2 and TRBJ2-1, the complete variable domain is EAGVAQSPRYKIIEKRQSVAFWCNPISGHATLYWYQQILGQGPKLLIQFQNNGVVDDSQLPKDRFSAERLKGVDSTLKIQPAKLEDSAVYLCASSFQGNNEQFFGPGTRLTVL.

This chain joins TRBV20-1 and TRBJ1-1; D is undetermined. Deletions cut 8 bases from V and 1 base from J, with 17 bases between. There are 14 residues in the CDR3. Germline CDR1 DFQATT, CDR2 SNEGSKA (reference sequence). The CDR3 region is CSTNDPTGNTEAFF. The DNA for the CDR3 is TGCAGTACCAACGACCCGACTGGGAACACTGAAGCTTTCTTT.

This clonotype has only a few counts. The J gene is TRBJ2-7, the V gene TRBV10-3, with D possibly matching TRBD2 (6 bases). The germline V gene has CDR1 ENHRY and CDR2 SYGVKD. The CDR3 spans 12 residues. V was clipped by 11 bases and J by 4 bases, with 15 bases between them. The CDR3 protein is CAAGGTSYEQYF. The CDR3 nucleotides read TGTGCCGCTGGCGGGACTTCTTACGAGCAGTACTTC.

This clonotype appeared a few times. This chain links TRBV20-1 with TRBJ1-2; maybe TRBD1 (5 bases). The CDR3 runs 13 residues. V lost 3 bases and J lost 7, with 15 bases in between. Per germline, CDR1 DFQATT and CDR2 SNEGSKA (reference sequence). The CDR3 nucleotides are TGCAGTGCTAGGTCCGCCGAGAGGGGTGGCTACACCTTC. Translating gives CSARSAERGGYTF.